The 11 T cell receptor beta chains below come from one sample, sequenced in a study of CD8 T cells in ankylosing spondylitis. TCRdb fed the 5' RACE reads into MiXCR, producing one record per CDR3 protein. The sample contains some 220,000 distinct CDR3 sequences, less than 9.5% of which appear only once. Sequencing was done on a sample of blood, either unsorted or a sorted T cell fraction (not recorded which). Every receptor here comes from a female donor with ankylosing spondylitis or in good health (not recorded which).

This clonotype was counted ten times or more. This chain uses TRBV7-8 with TRBJ2-1; no reliable D call. The CDR3 runs 13 residues. Trimming removed 2 bases from V and 7 bases from J, with 9 bases in between. Germline V gene lookup returns CDR1 SGHVS and CDR2 FQNEAQ. The CDR3 nucleotides read TGTGCCAGCAGCTTATACTACGGGAATGAGCAGTTCTTC. This sequence encodes CASSLYYGNEQFF. The full variable domain, its missing parts supplied by reference TRBV7-8 and TRBJ2-1, is GAGVSQSPRYKVAKRGQDVALRCDPISGHVSLFWYQQALGQGPEFLTYFQNEAQLDKSGLPSDRFFAERPEGSVSTLKIQRTQQEDSAVYLCASSLYYGNEQFFGPGTRLTVL.

This clonotype showed up many times. The genes are TRBV20-1 and TRBJ1-2, with D possibly being TRBD1 (6 bases). The CDR3 length is 13 residues. The V and J ends lost 3 bases and 6 bases respectively, with 14 bases between them. The V gene's germline CDR1 is DFQATT and CDR2 SNEGSKA (reference sequence). For the CDR3, the DNA is TGCAGTGCTAGTTGGGGGGCGGAGGATGGCTACACCTTC. Translating gives CSASWGAEDGYTF.

In this sample, this clonotype turned up many times. The CDR3 spells CASSAWNEQYF. Written as DNA, the CDR3 is TGTGCCAGCAGTGCGTGGAACGAGCAGTACTTC. The chain has TRBV2 and TRBJ2-7; no clear D. The V end was cut by 4 bases, the J end by 5 bases, with 6 bases between. CDR1 is SNHLY and CDR2 is FYNNEI in the germline V gene. The CDR3 runs 11 residues.

This clonotype showed up many times. In nucleotides, the CDR3 is TGCAGTGCTAGCCTAGCGGGTGGTACCTACGAGCAGTACTTC. Its translation is CSASLAGGTYEQYF. The chain combines TRBV20-1 with TRBJ2-7; 8 positions agree with TRBD2. The CDR3 has 14 residues. V lost 3 bases, J lost 2 bases, and 6 bases stayed unmatched. Germline CDR1 and CDR2: DFQATT and SNEGSKA (reference sequence).

This clonotype was counted many times. J is TRBJ1-1 and V is TRBV5-6, with a weak D call TRBD1 (6 bases). The CDR3 runs to 14 residues. V was shortened by 2 bases and J by 6 bases, with 14 bases between the two germline ends. Germline V gene lookup returns CDR1 SGHDT and CDR2 YYEEEE. For the CDR3, the DNA is TGTGCCAGCAGCTTAGGACAGCCTAGGGCTGAAGCTTTCTTT. Its translation: CASSLGQPRAEAFF.

This clonotype was counted ten times or more. V and J are TRBV12-3 or TRBV12-4 and TRBJ2-2; TRBD1 matches 8 bases. This CDR3 is built from 17 residues. V dropped 6 bases and J dropped 7; count of bases not matched to a gene: 16. As DNA, the CDR3 is TGTGCCAGCAGCGATCTCACAGGGGGTAGCGGCAGCGGGGAGCTGTTTTTT. It specifies CASSDLTGGSGSGELFF.

This clonotype has just a few counts. This rearrangement joins TRBV7-2 to TRBJ1-4; D is unresolved. Looked up from germline, CDR1 is SGHTA and CDR2 is FQGNSA. This CDR3 comprises 13 residues. Trimming left V 2 bases short and J 2 bases short, with 3 bases between. The CDR3 spells CASSLWTNEKLFF. The CDR3 DNA reads TGTGCCAGCAGCTTATGGACTAATGAAAAACTGTTTTTT. Supplemented by reference TRBV7-2 and TRBJ1-4, the full variable domain reads GAGVSQSPSNKVTEKGKDVELRCDPISGHTALYWYRQSLGQGLEFLIYFQGNSAPDKSGLPSDRFSAERTGGSVSTLTIQRTQQEDSAVYLCASSLWTNEKLFFGSGTQLSVL.

V usage is TRBV30 and J usage is TRBJ1-5; 9 bases agree with TRBD1. J lost 2 bases, V lost 3 bases, and 2 bases had no gene match. The CDR3 loop spans 14 amino acids. Germline-derived CDR1 and CDR2 are GTSNPN and SVGIG (reference sequence). The CDR3 loop is CAWRQGAGNQPQHF. In nucleotides, the CDR3 is TGTGCCTGGAGACAGGGGGCCGGCAATCAGCCCCAGCATTTT.

This clonotype appeared many times. V usage is TRBV6-2 or TRBV6-3 and J usage is TRBJ2-7, with 11 bases aligning to TRBD2. V shed 0 bases, J shed 0 bases, and the junction held 7 bases outside the gene matches. Germline CDR1 MNHEY, CDR2 SVGEGT. The CDR3 runs to 18 residues. The CDR3 coding sequence is TGTGCCAGCAGTTACTCAGGGACTAGCGGCCCGTTCTCCTACGAGCAGTACTTC. It encodes CASSYSGTSGPFSYEQYF.

This clonotype was counted many times. The chain uses TRBV30 and TRBJ2-2; D uncertain. Trimming took off 0 bases at V and 3 bases at J, with 2 bases between the two ends. CDR1 GTSNPN and CDR2 SVGIG come from the germline V gene (reference sequence). This CDR3 comprises 12 residues. The CDR3 DNA is TGTGCCTGGAGTGTGTACACCGGGGAGCTGTTTTTT. It yields the protein CAWSVYTGELFF.

The rearrangement links TRBV28 to TRBJ2-1, with 7 positions matching TRBD2. The CDR3 is made up of 16 amino acids. Germline CDR1 and CDR2: MDHEN and SYDVKM. Unmatched junction bases numbered 11, after V lost 2 bases and J lost 7 bases. This CDR3 reads CASSLPGGGPGNEQFF. The CDR3 DNA reads TGTGCCAGCAGTTTACCTGGGGGAGGGCCGGGGAATGAGCAGTTCTTC.